This T cell receptor beta chain was observed in a study of regulatory T cells in long-lasting Graves disease. Study-wide background: The term persistent Graves' disease signified upward of 5 years on antithyroid drugs with positive TSH receptor antibodies. General study findings and limits: Not thyroid tissue but only peripheral blood was studied. Newly diagnosed disease favored TRBV20-1 and TRBJ2-1 over persistent disease.

As concerns this clonotype: Its antigen is unidentified.

Specified time point: persistent/refractory GD, antithyroid drugs over 5 years with positive TRAb. Researchers made the TCR library from RNA that was extracted from PBMCs. Trimming left V 3 bases short and J 6 bases short, with 9 bases between. This CDR3 has 12 amino acids. The V gene's germline CDR1 is KGHSH and CDR2 LQKENI. Investigators prepared the TCR beta libraries by applying iRepertoire HTBI primers and Arm-PCR of CDR3 regions. In the original workflow: Identification across samples found 50 to 80 TRBV and 15 or so TRBJ segments. A single record per CDR3 protein comes from TCRdb applying MiXCR to the multiplex PCR reads. TCRdb, not the original authors, processed these V and J calls. The repertoire holds roughly 450,000 distinct CDR3 sequences, 23% seen once, with about 27% in the top ten.

The sequencing used peripheral blood mononuclear cells (PBMCs), collected when the disease was refractory, from a patient treated with antithyroid drugs. This sequence was found in a female donor with Graves disease. The rearrangement joins TRBV18 to TRBJ2-7, with unresolved D. The CDR3 sequence is CASSPNKAEQYF. The CDR3 coding sequence is TGTGCCAGCTCACCGAACAAGGCCGAGCAGTACTTC.